Following are 16 T cell receptor beta chains from one sample sequenced in a study of blood T cell repertoires in COVID-19. Sequencing was performed with immunoSEQ multiplex PCR; in TCRdb, only in-frame clones are kept and a portion is missing. The table shows about 160,000 clones, with around four fifths occurring only once. The material sequenced was peripheral blood. These TCRs come from a man aged 65 to 85 with acute or convalescent COVID-19.

The rearrangement joins TRBV12-5 to TRBJ1-3, with D possibly TRBD1 on 6 matching bases. The CDR3 has 16 amino acids. The V gene lost 1 base and the J gene lost 4 bases, with 14 bases spanning the gap. The germline gives CDR1 LGHNT, CDR2 FRNRAP. CDR3 DNA sequence: TGTGCTAGTGGTTTGGAACTCTCCGGACAGGGAAACACCATATATTTT. It encodes CASGLELSGQGNTIYF.

This clone was detected a few times. J is TRBJ2-7 and V is TRBV29-1, with a tentative D call TRBD2 (5 bases). The CDR3 runs 12 residues. Trimming took off 4 bases at V and 7 bases at J, with 14 bases between the two ends. Germline V gene sequence: CDR1 SQVTM, CDR2 ANQGSEA. CDR3 in DNA: TGCAGCGTTGGTGGAGGTGCGACGGAGCAGTACTTC. Residues: CSVGGGATEQYF.

V gene TRBV3-1 (or the pseudogene TRBV3-2) combines with J gene TRBJ2-1; D possibly corresponds to TRBD2 (5 bases). The CDR3 runs to 13 residues. In germline, CDR1 is LGHDT, CDR2 YNNKEL (reference sequence). Trimming left V 1 base short and J 6 bases short, with 7 bases between. CDR3 nucleotides: TGTGCCAGCAGCCAAGCTAGCCGCAATGAGCAGTTCTTC. Protein product: CASSQASRNEQFF.

For this clone: The same CDR3 is also encoded by other DNA sequences in this sample. The chain links TRBV27 to TRBJ1-2, with 9 bases matching TRBD1. The CDR3 covers 14 residues. The germline V gene has CDR1 MNHEY and CDR2 SMNVEV (reference sequence). After removal of 0 bases from V and 4 bases from J, the junction contained 0 bases not matched to a gene. The CDR3 sequence is CASSLSGQGYGYTF. The CDR3 nucleotides read TGTGCCAGCAGTTTATCGGGACAGGGCTATGGCTACACCTTC.

The chain joins TRBV5-4 to TRBJ2-7; no definite D call. Germline loops: CDR1 SGHNT, CDR2 YYREEE (reference sequence). V lost 1 base, J lost 2 bases, and 13 bases lay in between. The length of the CDR3 is 15 residues. The CDR3 loop reads CASSLSSVLTYEQYF. CDR3 bases: TGTGCCAGCAGCTTGTCCTCAGTCCTTACCTACGAGCAGTACTTC.

The chain couples TRBV28 to TRBJ1-5; tentative D call: TRBD1 (5 bases). V dropped 9 bases and J dropped 6 bases, with 15 bases sitting between them. Germline V gives CDR1 MDHEN, CDR2 SYDVKM. The CDR3 totals 13 residues. The CDR3 is CASTMGGFQPQHF. CDR3 DNA sequence: TGTGCCAGTACGATGGGGGGATTTCAGCCCCAGCATTTT.

J is TRBJ2-5 and V is TRBV6-1; D is undetermined. The ends were cut back, 2 bases at V and 6 bases at J, with 19 bases in the middle. CDR1 and CDR2 from the germline V gene are MNHNS and SASEGT. The CDR3 runs 16 residues. Here the CDR3 DNA reads TGTGCCAGCAGTGAATTTTCCTTTAACCTTGGGCAGACCCAGTACTTC. Protein sequence: CASSEFSFNLGQTQYF.

The chain links TRBV6-5 to TRBJ2-7; D is perhaps TRBD1 (5 bases). The V end lost 2 bases, the J end lost 5 bases, and 19 bases lay between the germline ends. The CDR3 covers 16 residues. Germline V CDR1 and CDR2: MNHEY, SVGAGI. The DNA of the CDR3 is TGTGCCAGCAGTTACAGCGAGACACAGGTCCGGGACGAGCAGTACTTC. Translating gives CASSYSETQVRDEQYF.

This clone was picked up a small number of times. CDR3: CASSGGAVTSEQFF. The CDR3 nucleotides are TGCGCCAGCAGCGGGGGGGCCGTCACCAGTGAGCAGTTCTTC. This rearrangement joins TRBV5-1 to TRBJ2-1; D may be TRBD2 (7 bases). From germline, CDR1 is SGHRS and CDR2 YFSETQ. This CDR3 is built from 14 residues. Trimming removed 4 bases from V and 9 bases from J, with 17 bases in between. The full variable domain, rest sourced from reference TRBV5-1 and TRBJ2-1, is KAGVTQTPRYLIKTRGQQVTLSCSPISGHRSVSWYQQTPGQGLQFLFEYFSETQRNKGNFPGRFSGRQFSNSRSEMNVSTLELGDSALYLCASSGGAVTSEQFFGPGTRLTVL.

The chain joins TRBV18 to TRBJ2-7, with 9 bases aligning to TRBD2. With 1 base clipped from V and 4 bases from J, the junction kept 11 bases outside the gene matches. The CDR3 covers 17 residues. Germline loops: CDR1 KGHSH, CDR2 LQKENI. CDR3 region: CASSPLVPALAGYEQYF. DNA of the CDR3: TGTGCCAGCTCACCACTGGTACCCGCGCTAGCGGGGTACGAGCAGTACTTC.

The rearrangement links TRBV6-5 to TRBJ2-3, with D perhaps TRBD2 (6 bases). Trimming pared 5 bases from V and 6 bases from J, leaving 9 bases between. Per the germline V gene, CDR1 is MNHEY and CDR2 is SVGAGI. The CDR3 is 12 amino acids. CDR3 loop: CASSHGGDTQYF. The CDR3 bases are TGTGCCAGCAGTCACGGGGGTGATACGCAGTATTTT.

This clone came up a few times. This chain joins TRBV6-1 and TRBJ1-5, with D tentatively TRBD1 (6 bases). The CDR3 runs to 13 residues. Looked up from germline, CDR1 is MNHNS and CDR2 is SASEGT. V was clipped by 4 bases and J by 5 bases, with 9 bases between them. CDR3: CASSVQGYQPQHF. The CDR3 DNA sequence: TGTGCCAGCAGTGTACAGGGCTATCAGCCCCAGCATTTT.

The rearrangement links TRBV2 to TRBJ2-7; TRBD2 matches at 9 bases. CDR1 is SNHLY, CDR2 FYNNEI, per germline. V was pared by 3 bases and J by 4 bases, with 10 bases of the junction left unmatched. The CDR3 consists of 16 residues. The CDR3 nucleotides are TGTGCCAGCAGTGAGGCGGGAGCGGGAGGTGCGTACGAGCAGTACTTC. Translated, it gives CASSEAGAGGAYEQYF.

The J gene is TRBJ1-1, the V gene TRBV11-3; D unclear. V was shortened by 5 bases and J by 1 base, with 5 bases between the two germline ends. Germline V gene data show CDR1 as SGHNT and CDR2 as YENEEA. The CDR3 is made up of 12 amino acids. The CDR3 DNA is TGTGCCAGCAGCCCCAGGAACACTGAAGCTTTCTTT. It is translated as CASSPRNTEAFF.

The V and J genes are TRBV3-1 (or the pseudogene TRBV3-2) and TRBJ2-1; D gene unclear. Germline V CDR1 and CDR2: LGHDT, YNNKEL (reference sequence). CDR3 size: 15 residues. V lost 4 bases, J lost 4 bases, and 14 bases lay in between. The CDR3, as DNA: TGTGCCAGCAGCCCCCTGCAGGTACCTTACAATGAGCAGTTCTTC. Translating it yields CASSPLQVPYNEQFF.

This clone was counted a single time. The chain employs TRBV7-8 and TRBJ2-7; the match to TRBD2 covers 9 bases. V was clipped by 4 bases and J by 3 bases; unmatched bases: 13. The V gene's germline CDR1 is SGHVS and CDR2 FQNEAQ. The CDR3 spans 17 residues. CDR3 residues: CASSSQGRSGSYYEQYF. In nucleotides, the CDR3 is TGTGCCAGCAGCTCACAAGGGCGTAGCGGGAGTTACTACGAGCAGTACTTC.